This TCR beta chain was recovered during a study of Graves' ophthalmopathy and Graves' hyperthyroidism. With V trimmed by 7 bases and J by 2 bases, 9 bases remained unmatched. This CDR3 comprises 15 residues. RNA served as the template for amplifying TCR beta CDR3 regions. RT-PCR with HTBI primers came first, then second-round multiplex PCR. TCRdb independently ran MiXCR on the multiplex PCR reads; one entry per CDR3 protein. Here the sample spans about 380,000 distinct CDR3 sequences, roughly 14% being singletons. The chain joins TRBV12-3 or TRBV12-4 to TRBJ1-1, with 8 bases lining up with TRBD1. Sequenced sample: peripheral blood. This clonotype originated in a woman under 30 with stable Graves' hyperthyroidism. In DNA form, the CDR3 reads TGTGCCAGCACCACCTTCGGACAGGGCAACACTGAAGCTTTCTTT. Protein: CASTTFGQGNTEAFF.